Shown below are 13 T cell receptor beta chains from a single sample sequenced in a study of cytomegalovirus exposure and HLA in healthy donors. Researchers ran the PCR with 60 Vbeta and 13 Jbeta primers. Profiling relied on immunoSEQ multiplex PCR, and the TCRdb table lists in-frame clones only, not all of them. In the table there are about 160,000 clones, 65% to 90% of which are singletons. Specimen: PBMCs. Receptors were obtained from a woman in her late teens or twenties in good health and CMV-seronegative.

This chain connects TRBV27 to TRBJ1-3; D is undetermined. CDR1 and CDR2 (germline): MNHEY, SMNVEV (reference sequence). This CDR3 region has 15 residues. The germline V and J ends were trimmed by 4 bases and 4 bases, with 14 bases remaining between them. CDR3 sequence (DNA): TGTGCCAGCAGTTCGACATCGGGGTCCGGAAACACCATATATTTT. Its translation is CASSSTSGSGNTIYF.

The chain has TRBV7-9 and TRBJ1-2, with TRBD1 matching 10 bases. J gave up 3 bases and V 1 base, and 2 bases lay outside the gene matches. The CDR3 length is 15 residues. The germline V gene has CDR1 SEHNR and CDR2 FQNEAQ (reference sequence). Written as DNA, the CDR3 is TGTGCCAGCAGCTTAGGACAGGGGGCCTACTATGGCTACACCTTC. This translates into CASSLGQGAYYGYTF.

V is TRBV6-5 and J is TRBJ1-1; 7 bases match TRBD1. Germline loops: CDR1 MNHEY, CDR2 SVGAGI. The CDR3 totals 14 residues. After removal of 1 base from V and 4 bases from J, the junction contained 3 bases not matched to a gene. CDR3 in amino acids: CASSYWDSPTEAFF. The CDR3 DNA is TGTGCCAGCAGTTACTGGGACAGCCCCACTGAAGCTTTCTTT.

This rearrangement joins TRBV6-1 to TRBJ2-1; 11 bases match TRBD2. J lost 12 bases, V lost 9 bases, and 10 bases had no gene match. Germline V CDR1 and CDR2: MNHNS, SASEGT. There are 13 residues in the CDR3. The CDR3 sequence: CASGSGTSGLQFF. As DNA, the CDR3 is TGTGCCAGTGGGTCGGGGACTAGCGGACTGCAGTTCTTC.

CDR3 nucleotides: TGTGCCAGCAGTTCCCTCCCAGGAGCGGGAGTAAGCGAGCAGTACTTC. As protein: CASSSLPGAGVSEQYF. The rearrangement joins TRBV27 to TRBJ2-7, with 8 bases fitting TRBD2. This CDR3 contains 16 residues. J lost 6 bases, V lost 4 bases, and 14 bases had no gene match. Per the germline V gene, CDR1 is MNHEY and CDR2 is SMNVEV (reference sequence).

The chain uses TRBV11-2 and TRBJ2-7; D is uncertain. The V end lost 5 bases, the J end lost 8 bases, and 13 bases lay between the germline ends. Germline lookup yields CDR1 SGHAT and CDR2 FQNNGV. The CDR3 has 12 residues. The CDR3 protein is CASSPGPEKQYF. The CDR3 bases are TGTGCCAGCAGCCCTGGGCCCGAGAAGCAGTACTTC.

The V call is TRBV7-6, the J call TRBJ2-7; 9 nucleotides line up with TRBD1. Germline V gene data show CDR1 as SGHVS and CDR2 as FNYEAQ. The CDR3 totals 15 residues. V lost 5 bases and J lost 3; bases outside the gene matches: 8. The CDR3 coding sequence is TGTGCCAGCAGCCTGCGGACAGGGGAGGACTACGAGCAGTACTTC. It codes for CASSLRTGEDYEQYF.

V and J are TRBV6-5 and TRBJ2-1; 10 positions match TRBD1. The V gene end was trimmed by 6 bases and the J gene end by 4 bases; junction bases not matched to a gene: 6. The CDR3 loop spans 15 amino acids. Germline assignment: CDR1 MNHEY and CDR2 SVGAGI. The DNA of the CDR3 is TGTGCCAGCAGGTCCGGGACAGGGGAGTACAATGAGCAGTTCTTC. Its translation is CASRSGTGEYNEQFF.

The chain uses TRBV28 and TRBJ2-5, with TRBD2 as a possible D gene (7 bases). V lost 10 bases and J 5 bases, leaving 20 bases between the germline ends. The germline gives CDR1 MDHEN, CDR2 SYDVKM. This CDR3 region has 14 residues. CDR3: CATLKGGRLETQYF. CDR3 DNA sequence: TGTGCCACTCTAAAGGGGGGGCGCCTGGAGACCCAGTACTTC.

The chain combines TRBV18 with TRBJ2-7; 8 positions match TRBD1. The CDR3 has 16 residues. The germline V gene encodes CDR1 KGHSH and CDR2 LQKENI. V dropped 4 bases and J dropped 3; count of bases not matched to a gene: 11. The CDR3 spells CASSQLTGATYYEQYF. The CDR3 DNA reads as TGTGCCAGCTCACAACTGACAGGGGCGACGTACTACGAGCAGTACTTC.

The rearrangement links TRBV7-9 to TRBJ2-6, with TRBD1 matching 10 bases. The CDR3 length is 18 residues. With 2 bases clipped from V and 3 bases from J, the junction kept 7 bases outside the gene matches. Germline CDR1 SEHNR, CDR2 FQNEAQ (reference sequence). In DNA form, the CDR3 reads TGTGCCAGCAGCTTACGTTGGACAGGGGGGATTGGGGCCAACGTCCTGACTTTC. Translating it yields CASSLRWTGGIGANVLTF.

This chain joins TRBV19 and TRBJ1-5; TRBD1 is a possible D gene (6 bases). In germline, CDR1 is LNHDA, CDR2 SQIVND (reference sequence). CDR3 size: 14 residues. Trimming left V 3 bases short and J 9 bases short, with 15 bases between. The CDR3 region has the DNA TGTGCCAGTAGTATCCAAACAGGGCCCGGGCCCCAGCATTTT. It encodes CASSIQTGPGPQHF.

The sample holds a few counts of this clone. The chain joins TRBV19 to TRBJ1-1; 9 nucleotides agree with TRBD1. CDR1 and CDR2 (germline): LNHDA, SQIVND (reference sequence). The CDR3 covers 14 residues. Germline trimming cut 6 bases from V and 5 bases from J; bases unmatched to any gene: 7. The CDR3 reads CASRSGTGRTEAFF. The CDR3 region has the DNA TGTGCCAGTAGGTCGGGGACAGGGCGGACTGAAGCTTTCTTT.